This T cell receptor (beta chain) was recorded in a study of blood T cell repertoires in COVID-19. Study context: Both acute and convalescent COVID-19 samples were obtained from the United States, Italy and Spain. T cells, B-cell-depleted T cells, or PBMCs provided the cDNA or gDNA that served as material.

As originally analysed: Amplified reference gene primers provided the basis for estimating nucleated cell counts. Sequenced by immunoSEQ multiplex PCR; TCRdb stores in-frame clones only, minus some. That table gives V, J and clone size, and the DNA gave D and trimming. The sample consists of 250,000 to 350,000 clones, roughly 90% of them appearing once. Germline CDR1 and CDR2: SGHRS and YFSETQ. Trimming cost V 0 bases and J 5 bases; bases outside gene matches: 4. The CDR3 totals 15 residues. Sequencing was performed on peripheral blood. The sequence derives from a young man who had recovered from COVID-19. The rearrangement links TRBV5-1 to TRBJ1-1; 10 nucleotides agree with TRBD1. DNA for the CDR3: TGCGCCAGCAGCTTGGAGACAGGGGGCATTACTGAAGCTTTCTTT. This translates into CASSLETGGITEAFF.